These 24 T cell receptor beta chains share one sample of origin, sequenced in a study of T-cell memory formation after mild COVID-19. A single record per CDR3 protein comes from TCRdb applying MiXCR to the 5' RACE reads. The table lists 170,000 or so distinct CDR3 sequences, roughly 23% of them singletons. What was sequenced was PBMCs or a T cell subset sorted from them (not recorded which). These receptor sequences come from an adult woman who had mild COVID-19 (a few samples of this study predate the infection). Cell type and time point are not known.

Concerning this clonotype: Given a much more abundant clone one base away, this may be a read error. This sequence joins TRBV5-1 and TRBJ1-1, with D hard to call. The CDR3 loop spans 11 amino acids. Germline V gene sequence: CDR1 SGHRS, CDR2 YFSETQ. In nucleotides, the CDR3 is TGCGCCAGCAGCTTGGGCACTGGAGCTTTCTTT. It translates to CASSLGTGAFF.

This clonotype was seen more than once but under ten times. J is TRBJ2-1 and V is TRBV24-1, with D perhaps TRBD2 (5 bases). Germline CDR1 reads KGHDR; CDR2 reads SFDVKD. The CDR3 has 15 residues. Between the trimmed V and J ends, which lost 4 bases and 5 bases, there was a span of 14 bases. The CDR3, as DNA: TGTGCCACCAGTGAGAGGTTAGCCGGGAACAATGAGCAGTTCTTC. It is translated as CATSERLAGNNEQFF.

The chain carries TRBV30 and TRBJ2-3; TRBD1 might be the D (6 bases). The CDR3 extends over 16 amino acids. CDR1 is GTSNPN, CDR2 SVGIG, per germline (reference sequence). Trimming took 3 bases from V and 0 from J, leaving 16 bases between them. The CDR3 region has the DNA TGTGCCTGGAGCTTCGGGACAAGGACTAGCACAGATACGCAGTATTTT. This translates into CAWSFGTRTSTDTQYF.

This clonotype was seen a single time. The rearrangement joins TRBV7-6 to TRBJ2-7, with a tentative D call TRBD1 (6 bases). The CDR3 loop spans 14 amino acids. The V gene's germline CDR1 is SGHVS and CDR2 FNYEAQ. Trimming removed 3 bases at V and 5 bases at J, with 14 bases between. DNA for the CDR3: TGTGCCAGCAGCTTCGGGCAGGGGTGGCACGAGCAGTACTTC. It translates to CASSFGQGWHEQYF. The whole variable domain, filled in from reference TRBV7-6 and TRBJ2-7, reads GAGVSQSPRYKVTKRGQDVALRCDPISGHVSLYWYRQALGQGPEFLTYFNYEAQQDKSGLPNDRFSAERPEGSISTLTIQRTEQRDSAMYRCASSFGQGWHEQYFGPGTRLTVT.

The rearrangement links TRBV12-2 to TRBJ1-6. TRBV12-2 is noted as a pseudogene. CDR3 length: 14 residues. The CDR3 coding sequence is TGTGCAAGTCGCTTAGTACTTCTGAGTTCACCCCTCCACTTT. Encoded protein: CASRLVLLSSPLHF.

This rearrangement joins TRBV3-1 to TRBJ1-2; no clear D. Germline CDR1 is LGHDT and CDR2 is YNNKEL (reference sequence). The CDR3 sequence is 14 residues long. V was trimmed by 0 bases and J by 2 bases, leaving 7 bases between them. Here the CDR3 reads CASSQEDGNYGYTF. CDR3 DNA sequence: TGTGCCAGCAGCCAAGAGGACGGGAACTATGGCTACACCTTC.

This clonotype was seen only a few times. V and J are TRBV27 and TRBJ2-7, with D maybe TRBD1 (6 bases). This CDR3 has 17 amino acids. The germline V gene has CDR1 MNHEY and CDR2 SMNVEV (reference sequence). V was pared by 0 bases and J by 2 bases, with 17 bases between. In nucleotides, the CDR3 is TGTGCCAGCAGTTTATCGACAGGTCATCCTTCACCCTACGAGCAGTACTTC. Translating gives CASSLSTGHPSPYEQYF.

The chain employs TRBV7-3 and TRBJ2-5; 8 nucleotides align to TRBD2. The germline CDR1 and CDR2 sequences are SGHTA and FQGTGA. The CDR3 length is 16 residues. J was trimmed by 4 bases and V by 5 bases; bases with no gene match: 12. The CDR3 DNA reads TGTGCCAGCAGCCCCTCGGGACTAGAACCCCCAGAGACCCAGTACTTC. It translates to CASSPSGLEPPETQYF.

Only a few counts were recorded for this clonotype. CDR3 bases: TGTGCCAGCAGCCGGGGGTCTAACTCCTACAATGAGCAGTTCTTC. Translating gives CASSRGSNSYNEQFF. J is TRBJ2-1 and V is TRBV9; the D gene is possibly TRBD2 (6 bases). Germline-derived CDR1 and CDR2 are SGDLS and YYNGEE. V dropped 4 bases and J dropped 0 bases, with 11 bases sitting between them. The CDR3 runs 15 residues.

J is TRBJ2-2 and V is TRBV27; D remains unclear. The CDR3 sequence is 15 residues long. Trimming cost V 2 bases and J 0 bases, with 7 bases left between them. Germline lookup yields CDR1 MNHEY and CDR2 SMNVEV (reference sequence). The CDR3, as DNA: TGTGCCAGCAGTTTAGGACCACCGAACACCGGGGAGCTGTTTTTT. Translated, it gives CASSLGPPNTGELFF.

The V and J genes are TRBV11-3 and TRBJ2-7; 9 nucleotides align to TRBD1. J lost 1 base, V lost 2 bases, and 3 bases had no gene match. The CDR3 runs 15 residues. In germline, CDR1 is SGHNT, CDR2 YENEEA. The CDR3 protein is CASSLRDRVSYEQYF. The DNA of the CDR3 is TGTGCCAGCAGCTTACGGGACAGGGTTTCCTACGAGCAGTACTTC.

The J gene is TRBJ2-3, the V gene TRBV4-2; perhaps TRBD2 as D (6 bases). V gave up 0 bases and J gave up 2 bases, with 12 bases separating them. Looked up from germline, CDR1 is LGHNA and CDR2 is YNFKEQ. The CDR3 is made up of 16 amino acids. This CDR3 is CASSQDSGGFTDTQYF. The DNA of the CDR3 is TGTGCCAGCAGCCAAGATAGCGGAGGATTCACAGATACGCAGTATTTT.

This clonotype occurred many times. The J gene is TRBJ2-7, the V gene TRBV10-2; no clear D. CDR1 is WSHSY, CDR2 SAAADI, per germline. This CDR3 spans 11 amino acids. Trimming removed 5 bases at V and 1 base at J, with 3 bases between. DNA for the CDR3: TGCGCCAGCAGTACATCCTACGAGCAGTACTTC. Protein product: CASSTSYEQYF.

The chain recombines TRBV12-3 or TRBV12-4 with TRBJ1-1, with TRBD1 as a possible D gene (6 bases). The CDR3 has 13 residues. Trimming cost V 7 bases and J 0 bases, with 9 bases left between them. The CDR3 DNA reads TGTGCCAGCAAGGGGGACCTGAACACTGAAGCTTTCTTT. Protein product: CASKGDLNTEAFF.

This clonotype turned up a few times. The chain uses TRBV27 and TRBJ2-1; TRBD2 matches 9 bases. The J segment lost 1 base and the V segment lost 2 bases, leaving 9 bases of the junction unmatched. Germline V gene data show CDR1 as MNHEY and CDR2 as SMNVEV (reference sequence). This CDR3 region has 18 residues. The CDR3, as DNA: TGTGCCAGCAGTTTAAGGGGGCCTAGCGGGACATCCTACAATGAGCAGTTCTTC. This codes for CASSLRGPSGTSYNEQFF.

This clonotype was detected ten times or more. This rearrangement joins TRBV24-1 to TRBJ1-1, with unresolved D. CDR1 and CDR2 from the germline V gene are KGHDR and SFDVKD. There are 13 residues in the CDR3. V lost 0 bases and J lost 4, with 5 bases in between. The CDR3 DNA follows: TGTGCCACCAGTGATTTGTCCTTCACTGAAGCTTTCTTT. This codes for CATSDLSFTEAFF.

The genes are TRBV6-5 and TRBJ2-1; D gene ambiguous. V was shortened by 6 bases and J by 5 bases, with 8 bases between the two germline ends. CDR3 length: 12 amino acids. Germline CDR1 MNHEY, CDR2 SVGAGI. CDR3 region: CASSHNDNEQFF. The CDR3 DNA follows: TGTGCCAGCAGCCACAACGACAATGAGCAGTTCTTC.

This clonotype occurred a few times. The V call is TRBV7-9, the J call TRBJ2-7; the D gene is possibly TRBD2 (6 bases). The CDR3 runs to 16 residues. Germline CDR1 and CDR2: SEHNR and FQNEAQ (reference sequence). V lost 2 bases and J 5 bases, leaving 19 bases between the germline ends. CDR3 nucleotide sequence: TGTGCCAGCAGCTTAAGGGAGCCCGGGAGAGAAGACGAGCAGTACTTC. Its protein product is CASSLREPGREDEQYF.

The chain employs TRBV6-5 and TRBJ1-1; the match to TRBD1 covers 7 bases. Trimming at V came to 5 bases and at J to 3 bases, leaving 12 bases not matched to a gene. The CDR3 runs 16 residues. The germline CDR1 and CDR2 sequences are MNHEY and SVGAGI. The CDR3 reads CASSTLWQGGDTEAFF. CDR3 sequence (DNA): TGTGCCAGCAGTACCCTCTGGCAGGGGGGGGACACTGAAGCTTTCTTT.

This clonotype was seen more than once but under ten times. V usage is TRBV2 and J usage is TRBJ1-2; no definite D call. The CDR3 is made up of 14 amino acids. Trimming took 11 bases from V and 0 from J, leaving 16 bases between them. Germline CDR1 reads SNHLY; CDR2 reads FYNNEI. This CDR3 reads CALHQAEANYGYTF. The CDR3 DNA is TGTGCCCTCCACCAGGCGGAGGCTAACTATGGCTACACCTTC.

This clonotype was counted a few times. CDR3 bases: TGCAGTGCTATCGGGCGGGTCCACTCCTACGAGCAGTACTTC. Amino acids: CSAIGRVHSYEQYF. The J gene is TRBJ2-7, the V gene TRBV20-1, with D tentatively TRBD2 (5 bases). The length of the CDR3 is 14 residues. V lost 4 bases, J lost 0 bases, and 13 bases lay in between. Germline V gene data show CDR1 as DFQATT and CDR2 as SNEGSKA (reference sequence).

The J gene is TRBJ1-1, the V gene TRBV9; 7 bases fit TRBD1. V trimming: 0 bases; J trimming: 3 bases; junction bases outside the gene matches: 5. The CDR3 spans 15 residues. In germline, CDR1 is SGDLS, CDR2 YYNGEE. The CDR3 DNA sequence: TGTGCCAGCAGCGTAGCCAGGGGGAGAGACACTGAAGCTTTCTTT. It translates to CASSVARGRDTEAFF.

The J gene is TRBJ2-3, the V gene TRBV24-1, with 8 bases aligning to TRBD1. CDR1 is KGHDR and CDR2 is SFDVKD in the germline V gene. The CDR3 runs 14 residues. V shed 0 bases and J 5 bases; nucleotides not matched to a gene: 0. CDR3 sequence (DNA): TGTGCCACCAGTGATTTGACAGGGGGAGATACGCAGTATTTT. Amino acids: CATSDLTGGDTQYF.

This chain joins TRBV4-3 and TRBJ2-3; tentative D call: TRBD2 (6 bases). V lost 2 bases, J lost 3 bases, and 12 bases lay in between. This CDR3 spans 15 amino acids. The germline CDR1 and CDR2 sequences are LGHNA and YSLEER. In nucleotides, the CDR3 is TGCGCCAGCAGCCAACGCGGGGCGAGGACAGATACGCAGTATTTT. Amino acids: CASSQRGARTDTQYF.